This TCR beta chain is from a study of blood T cells in healthy people across ages. Study results and caveats: Expanded clonotype shifts may have been confounded, as the donors had an unknown CMV status. When set beside aged donors, long-lived donors presented more naive CD4+ cells and higher diversity.

Donors were healthy Caucasian individuals from Russia aged about 6 to 90. Using a J-beta primer mix together with a sample-barcoded 5' primer, a second PCR was run for roughly 7 to 11 cycles. Each CDR3 protein gets one entry after TCRdb re-called the 5' RACE reads with MiXCR. The table shows about 750,000 distinct CDR3 sequences, with about 53% occurring only once. This clonotype was seen only a few times. Its specificity is unknown. Sequenced input: blood. This receptor was identified in a man older than 75 in good health.

CDR3 nucleotide sequence: TGCAGCGTGGGGTCGGGTAACTATGGCTACACCTTC. Encoded protein: CSVGSGNYGYTF. The genes are TRBV29-1 and TRBJ1-2; D ambiguous. Germline V CDR1 and CDR2: SQVTM, ANQGSEA. Trimming removed 6 bases from V and 1 base from J, with 9 bases in between. This CDR3 spans 12 amino acids.